The 30 T cell receptor beta chains listed next were all sequenced from one sample in a study of blood T cell repertoires in COVID-19. Using immunoSEQ multiplex PCR, the repertoire was profiled, and TCRdb retains in-frame clones only, with some absent. The profile shows 140,000 to 150,000 clones, around four fifths of them singletons. The sample was peripheral blood. These receptors all come from a woman between 40 and 55 years old with active or convalescent COVID-19.

The chain has TRBV6-5 and TRBJ2-5, with 10 bases matching TRBD1. The V segment lost 7 bases and the J segment 2 bases; nucleotides outside the gene matches: 7. Germline values: CDR1 MNHEY, CDR2 SVGAGI. The CDR3 runs to 15 residues. CDR3 loop: CASIQRDRGQETQYF. CDR3 nucleotides: TGTGCCAGCATCCAAAGGGACAGGGGACAAGAGACCCAGTACTTC.

This clone was observed a single time. The chain recombines TRBV27 with TRBJ1-6, with a possible D match to TRBD1 (5 bases). This CDR3 has 14 amino acids. The V and J ends lost 6 bases and 10 bases respectively, with 16 bases between them. The germline CDR1 and CDR2 sequences are MNHEY and SMNVEV (reference sequence). The CDR3 region is CASRGAGRDSPLHF. The CDR3 DNA is TGTGCCAGCAGGGGCGCAGGGAGGGACTCACCCCTCCACTTT.

This clone was seen a single time. The chain recombines TRBV30 with TRBJ1-1; 7 bases are a match to TRBD1. Looked up from germline, CDR1 is GTSNPN and CDR2 is SVGIG (reference sequence). The CDR3 has 14 residues. Germline trimming cut 3 bases from V and 1 base from J; bases unmatched to any gene: 5. The CDR3 DNA follows: TGTGCCTGGAGGCCCACAGGGGCGAACACTGAAGCTTTCTTT. It specifies CAWRPTGANTEAFF.

This clone has more than one count but fewer than ten. The rearrangement uses TRBV28 and TRBJ1-5; 8 bases are shared with TRBD1. The CDR3 has 15 residues. Losses at the gene ends were 5 bases for V and 4 bases for J; bases not matched to a gene: 7. The germline V gene encodes CDR1 MDHEN and CDR2 SYDVKM. CDR3 sequence reads: CASSPQGANNQPQHF. The CDR3 DNA reads as TGTGCCAGCAGTCCCCAGGGGGCGAATAATCAGCCCCAGCATTTT.

The chain uses TRBV7-2 and TRBJ2-2; TRBD2 matches at 8 bases. V lost 5 bases to trimming and J lost 4 bases; unmatched junction nucleotides: 12. This CDR3 is built from 17 residues. Germline CDR1 reads SGHTA; CDR2 reads FQGNSA. Written as DNA, the CDR3 is TGTGCCAGCAGCACCCCGGGGGGGGCCCCGGGCACCGGGGAGCTGTTTTTT. It encodes CASSTPGGAPGTGELFF.

The chain joins TRBV5-1 to TRBJ1-3; 7 nucleotides agree with TRBD1. Germline CDR1 SGHRS, CDR2 YFSETQ. J lost 1 base, V lost 1 base, and 5 bases had no gene match. The CDR3 runs 16 residues. The CDR3 here is CASSLPGQASGNTIYF. CDR3 DNA: TGCGCCAGCAGCTTGCCCGGACAGGCGTCTGGAAACACCATATATTTT.

The chain employs TRBV19 and TRBJ1-6; D unclear. V lost 5 bases, J lost 4 bases, and 15 bases lay in between. Germline assignment: CDR1 LNHDA and CDR2 SQIVND (reference sequence). There are 16 residues in the CDR3. This CDR3 reads CASSVTDGGYNSPLHF. DNA for the CDR3: TGTGCCAGTAGTGTCACCGACGGAGGGTATAATTCACCCCTCCACTTT. The full variable domain, with the rest looked up from reference TRBV19 and TRBJ1-6, is DGGITQSPKYLFRKEGQNVTLSCEQNLNHDAMYWYRQDPGQGLRLIYYSQIVNDFQKGDIAEGYSVSREKKESFPLTVTSAQKNPTAFYLCASSVTDGGYNSPLHFGNGTRLTVT.

The V and J genes are TRBV7-9 and TRBJ1-5, with D unresolved. Trimming took off 6 bases at V and 4 bases at J, with 10 bases between the two ends. Looked up from germline, CDR1 is SEHNR and CDR2 is FQNEAQ (reference sequence). The CDR3 is made up of 13 amino acids. The CDR3: CASSQDGNQPQHF. CDR3 DNA sequence: TGTGCCAGCAGTCAGGATGGAAATCAGCCCCAGCATTTT. Drawing the rest from reference TRBV7-9 and TRBJ1-5, the complete variable domain is DTGVSQNPRHKITKRGQNVTFRCDPISEHNRLYWYRQTLGQGPEFLTYFQNEAQLEKSRLLSDRFSAERPKGSFSTLEIQRTEQGDSAMYLCASSQDGNQPQHFGDGTRLSIL.

The chain employs TRBV4-1 and TRBJ2-2; D not certain. Trimming shortened V by 6 bases and J by 7 bases, and 6 bases separated the two germline ends. The length of the CDR3 is 11 residues. From germline, CDR1 is MGHRA and CDR2 YSYEKL. The CDR3 DNA is TGCGCCAGCAGGGCCGACGGGGAGCTGTTTTTT. Translated, it gives CASRADGELFF.

The V gene is TRBV27, the J gene TRBJ1-6, with D possibly matching TRBD1 (5 bases). V lost 4 bases and J lost 7, with 11 bases in between. The CDR3 length is 14 residues. Germline CDR1 and CDR2: MNHEY and SMNVEV (reference sequence). The CDR3 DNA reads as TGTGCCAGCAGTTCAAGGGGAAAGAATTCACCCCTCCACTTT. Translation gives CASSSRGKNSPLHF.

The CDR3 DNA follows: TGTGCCAGCAGCTCCGGCTTTGGGGGAGGGGGATATGGCTACACCTTC. It encodes CASSSGFGGGGYGYTF. J is TRBJ1-2 and V is TRBV11-2, with D possibly being TRBD1 (6 bases). Germline V gives CDR1 SGHAT, CDR2 FQNNGV. V was trimmed by 4 bases and J by 5 bases, leaving 20 bases between them. The CDR3 sequence is 16 residues long.

The gene calls are TRBV4-3 and TRBJ1-4, with a tentative D call TRBD1 (5 bases). The germline CDR1 and CDR2 sequences are LGHNA and YSLEER. The CDR3 sequence is 16 residues long. Trimming stripped 0 bases from V and 5 bases from J, with 13 bases between. The CDR3 sequence is CASSQDGAASNEKLFF. The DNA for the CDR3 is TGCGCCAGCAGCCAAGATGGGGCAGCAAGCAATGAAAAACTGTTTTTT.

The chain employs TRBV30 and TRBJ2-2; 7 bases match TRBD1. Germline CDR1 GTSNPN, CDR2 SVGIG (reference sequence). Germline trimming cut 0 bases from V and 3 bases from J; bases unmatched to any gene: 4. The CDR3 is 15 amino acids. CDR3 sequence reads: CAWSVRDRDTGELFF. The CDR3 nucleotides read TGTGCCTGGAGTGTACGAGACAGGGACACCGGGGAGCTGTTTTTT.

The CDR3 loop reads CASSFPSGVSSTDTQYF. In DNA form, the CDR3 reads TGTGCCAGCAGTTTCCCTAGCGGGGTTTCTAGCACAGATACGCAGTATTTT. V and J are TRBV28 and TRBJ2-3; TRBD2 aligns across 9 bases. Germline V gives CDR1 MDHEN, CDR2 SYDVKM. The CDR3 runs 17 residues. V lost 3 bases, J lost 0 bases, and 7 bases stayed unmatched.

This clone has more than one count but fewer than ten. V is TRBV11-2 and J is TRBJ1-4; possibly TRBD1 for D (6 bases). Germline V gene sequence: CDR1 SGHAT, CDR2 FQNNGV. V lost 9 bases and J lost 0, with 17 bases in between. The CDR3 extends over 16 amino acids. CDR3 nucleotide sequence: TGTGCCAGTCGACAGGTTTCCGGCACAACTAATGAAAAACTGTTTTTT. Its protein is CASRQVSGTTNEKLFF.

The rearrangement links TRBV9 to TRBJ2-3; 7 bases are shared with TRBD2. Germline CDR1 reads SGDLS; CDR2 reads YYNGEE. V was clipped by 6 bases and J by 1 base; unmatched bases: 14. The CDR3 consists of 17 residues. The chain's CDR3 is CASTSLGGSAGTDTQYF. CDR3 DNA sequence: TGTGCCAGCACTTCCTTGGGAGGGTCGGCTGGCACAGATACGCAGTATTTT.

V and J are TRBV6-5 and TRBJ1-1; 10 bases are a match to TRBD1. The V and J ends lost 4 bases and 5 bases, in that order; junction bases with no gene match: 7. Looked up from germline, CDR1 is MNHEY and CDR2 is SVGAGI. The CDR3 totals 15 residues. CDR3: CASSSTGGAWTEAFF. DNA for the CDR3: TGTGCCAGCAGTTCGACAGGGGGCGCGTGGACTGAAGCTTTCTTT.

The J gene is TRBJ1-2, the V gene TRBV11-2, with D possibly matching TRBD1 (6 bases). Between the trimmed V and J ends, which lost 4 bases and 8 bases, there was a span of 20 bases. The CDR3 consists of 15 residues. Germline CDR1 and CDR2: SGHAT and FQNNGV. The DNA for the CDR3 is TGTGCCAGCAGCTGGGACCGGGACACCCCCCTAGGCTACACCTTC. Translation: CASSWDRDTPLGYTF.

The chain is built from TRBV27 and TRBJ1-1, with unresolved D. CDR3 length equals 14 residues. Trimming removed 1 base at V and 4 bases at J, with 10 bases between. CDR1 is MNHEY and CDR2 is SMNVEV in the germline V gene (reference sequence). The CDR3 loop reads CASSLWRVGTEAFF. In DNA form, the CDR3 reads TGTGCCAGCAGTTTATGGAGGGTGGGCACTGAAGCTTTCTTT.

In regard to this clone: Other DNA sequences of this sample code for an identical CDR3. The chain couples TRBV7-2 to TRBJ1-3; 8 positions match TRBD1. The V segment lost 1 base and the J segment 2 bases; nucleotides outside the gene matches: 4. The germline gives CDR1 SGHTA, CDR2 FQGNSA. The CDR3 is 16 residues long. The CDR3 region has the DNA TGTGCCAGCAGCTTAGTCGGACAGGGTACTGGAAACACCATATATTTT. This sequence encodes CASSLVGQGTGNTIYF.

The genes are TRBV10-3 and TRBJ1-1, with TRBD1 identical over 8 bases. Germline CDR1 and CDR2: ENHRY and SYGVKD. The CDR3 covers 13 residues. The V segment lost 2 bases and the J segment 7 bases; nucleotides outside the gene matches: 3. As DNA, the CDR3 is TGTGCCATCAGTGAGGGGACAGGCGGTGAAGCTTTCTTT. Amino acids: CAISEGTGGEAFF.

The genes are TRBV19 and TRBJ2-5, with D tentatively TRBD1 (6 bases). The CDR3 extends over 14 amino acids. V dropped 3 bases and J dropped 5 bases, with 13 bases sitting between them. Germline CDR1 reads LNHDA; CDR2 reads SQIVND (reference sequence). The DNA of the CDR3 is TGTGCCAGTAGTATCCGTCAGGGGAAGGAGACCCAGTACTTC. It is translated as CASSIRQGKETQYF.

This clone was recorded once. The chain couples TRBV7-9 to TRBJ2-5, with D possibly being TRBD1 (6 bases). Trimming stripped 1 base from V and 4 bases from J, with 10 bases between. The CDR3 runs to 14 residues. Germline lookup yields CDR1 SEHNR and CDR2 FQNEAQ (reference sequence). The CDR3, as DNA: TGTGCCAGCAGCTTAGTGGCAGGGGCAGAGACCCAGTACTTC. Its translation is CASSLVAGAETQYF.

This clone was detected once. The CDR3 reads CASSLGGQHNQPQHF. The CDR3 DNA is TGTGCCAGCAGCTTAGGAGGACAGCACAATCAGCCCCAGCATTTT. The V call is TRBV7-2, the J call TRBJ1-5; a weak D match, TRBD1 (6 bases). Trimming cost V 1 base and J 3 bases, with 10 bases left between them. The CDR3 contains 15 residues. Per the germline V gene, CDR1 is SGHTA and CDR2 is FQGNSA.

The V and J genes are TRBV29-1 and TRBJ2-5; D unresolved. This CDR3 region has 14 residues. Trimming removed 3 bases from V and 0 bases from J, with 11 bases in between. Germline CDR1 is SQVTM and CDR2 is ANQGSEA. CDR3 loop: CSVDGHNNQETQYF. The CDR3 DNA is TGCAGCGTTGATGGGCACAATAACCAAGAGACCCAGTACTTC.

The chain joins TRBV5-4 to TRBJ1-1, with 7 bases lining up with TRBD1. Trimming cost V 7 bases and J 4 bases; bases outside gene matches: 1. This CDR3 has 11 amino acids. CDR1 and CDR2 (germline): SGHNT, YYREEE (reference sequence). This chain's CDR3 is CASEGATEAFF. CDR3 nucleotide sequence: TGTGCCAGCGAGGGGGCCACTGAAGCTTTCTTT.

The chain employs TRBV11-3 and TRBJ1-1, with unresolved D. Germline lookup yields CDR1 SGHNT and CDR2 YENEEA. V was trimmed by 5 bases and J by 3 bases, leaving 13 bases between them. The CDR3 runs to 14 residues. The CDR3 nucleotides are TGTGCCAGCAGCCCGGGCGCGGGCCACACTGAAGCTTTCTTT. This gives the protein CASSPGAGHTEAFF.

The gene calls are TRBV4-1 and TRBJ1-1; 12 bases match TRBD1. The trim removed 0 bases at V and 6 bases at J, leaving 5 bases unmatched. This CDR3 is 16 amino acids long. CDR1 is MGHRA and CDR2 is YSYEKL in the germline V gene. CDR3 nucleotides: TGCGCCAGCAGCCAAGAAGTTAGGGACAGGGGGCCTGAAGCTTTCTTT. It codes for CASSQEVRDRGPEAFF.

This chain joins TRBV5-5 and TRBJ1-2; TRBD1 aligns across 7 bases. The CDR3 is 14 amino acids. Germline V gene data show CDR1 as SGHKS and CDR2 as YYEKEE (reference sequence). The J segment lost 4 bases and the V segment lost 0 bases, leaving 3 bases of the junction unmatched. CDR3 protein: CASSLARGSYGYTF. CDR3 coding DNA: TGTGCCAGCAGCTTGGCCAGGGGGAGCTATGGCTACACCTTC.

The V and J genes are TRBV29-1 and TRBJ1-1; D unresolved. Germline CDR1 and CDR2: SQVTM and ANQGSEA. The CDR3 totals 14 residues. The ends were cut back, 4 bases at V and 3 bases at J, with 15 bases in the middle. This CDR3 reads CSVVRGFVDTEAFF. The CDR3 DNA sequence: TGCAGCGTTGTACGGGGATTTGTCGACACTGAAGCTTTCTTT.